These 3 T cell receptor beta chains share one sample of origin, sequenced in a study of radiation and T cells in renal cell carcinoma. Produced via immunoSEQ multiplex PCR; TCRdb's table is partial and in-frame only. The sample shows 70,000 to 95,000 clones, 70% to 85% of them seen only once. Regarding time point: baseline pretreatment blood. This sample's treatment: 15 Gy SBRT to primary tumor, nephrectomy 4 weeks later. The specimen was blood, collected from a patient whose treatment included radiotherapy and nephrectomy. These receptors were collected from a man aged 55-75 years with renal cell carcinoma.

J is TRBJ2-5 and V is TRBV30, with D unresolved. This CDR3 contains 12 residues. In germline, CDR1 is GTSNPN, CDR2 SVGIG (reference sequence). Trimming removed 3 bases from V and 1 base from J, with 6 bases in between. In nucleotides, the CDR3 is TGTGCCTGGAGCACATTCCAAGAGACCCAGTACTTC. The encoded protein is CAWSTFQETQYF.

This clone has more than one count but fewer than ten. This chain's CDR3 is CATLPGPANTGELFF. The CDR3 nucleotides are TGTGCCACACTACCCGGGCCCGCGAACACCGGGGAGCTGTTTTTT. The rearrangement uses TRBV19 and TRBJ2-2; no firm D call. CDR1 is LNHDA, CDR2 SQIVND, per germline (reference sequence). This CDR3 has 15 residues. V lost 10 bases, J lost 0 bases, and 15 bases lay in between.

The chain's CDR3 is CASKAGVGVGAGYTF. CDR3 nucleotides: TGTGCCAGCAAGGCAGGGGTAGGAGTCGGGGCTGGCTACACCTTC. The V and J genes are TRBV2 and TRBJ1-2, with D maybe TRBD1 (6 bases). Trimming removed 7 bases from V and 7 bases from J, with 22 bases in between. The CDR3 is made up of 15 amino acids. Germline-derived CDR1 and CDR2 are SNHLY and FYNNEI.